The clone carrying this T cell receptor beta chain appeared a single time. Trimming removed 6 bases at V and 7 bases at J, with 13 bases between. CDR3 length equals 13 residues. CDR1 KGHSH and CDR2 LQKENI come from the germline V gene. How the authors handled the data: Nucleated cell counts were estimated from reference gene primer amplification. Method: immunoSEQ multiplex PCR; TCRdb's copy keeps in-frame clones and lacks some. V and J calls and clone size are those listed in that table; D and trimming were worked out from the DNA. This sample yields around 290,000 clones, of which 65% to 90% are seen a single time; around 13% belongs to the top ten. The sample originates from a study of blood T cell repertoires in COVID-19. Study-level information: There were acute and convalescent COVID-19 samples, and they came from the United States, Italy and Spain. PBMCs, B-cell-depleted T cells, or T cells were the source of the cDNA or gDNA that made up the material.

Seattle patients were enrolled while actively infected and followed longitudinally. The rearrangement joins TRBV18 to TRBJ1-5; tentatively, D is TRBD1 (5 bases). The sample was peripheral blood. This clonotype was obtained from an older woman with COVID-19, enrolled during active disease. CDR3 nucleotide sequence: TGTGCCAGCTCGTCGGGGAGGGGCCAGCCCCAGCATTTT. Protein: CASSSGRGQPQHF.